This is a list of T cell receptor beta chains from one sample in a study of control samples from healthy donors and cancer patients. The table came from immunoSEQ multiplex PCR; TCRdb's copy has only in-frame clones and leaves some out. The repertoire has fewer than 120,000 clones, approximately 88% of them found once; the top ten carry around 4%. Sequenced: PBMCs. These receptors all come from a woman aged 55 to 70 with lung cancer. The CDR3 runs from the conserved cysteine through the conserved F or W. A D gene is named only where the DNA matches it firmly. Rows give clone size only sometimes, using once, few, many, or a class for an expanded clone.

V gene: TRBV6-1
clone size: NA
J gene: TRBJ2-6
D gene: NA
CDR3 DNA: TGTGCCAGCAGTGAAGGGACAGCTCCCTCTGGGGCCAACGTCCTGACTTTC
CDR3 protein: CASSEGTAPSGANVLTF

V gene: TRBV18
clone size: few
J gene: TRBJ1-1
D gene: NA
CDR3 DNA: TGTGCCAGCTCACCACAGGCGGAGAACACTGAAGCTTTCTTT
CDR3 protein: CASSPQAENTEAFF

V gene: TRBV6-1
clone size: NA
J gene: TRBJ2-7
D gene: TRBD1
CDR3 DNA: TGTGCCAGCAGTGAACTGAGAGTAGACAGGGACAGTACGGGCGAGCAGTACTTC
CDR3 protein: CASSELRVDRDSTGEQYF

V gene: TRBV7-2
clone size: NA
J gene: TRBJ1-1
D gene: NA
CDR3 DNA: TGTGCCAGCAGCTTAGATTCTGCGGGTGAGGGCACTGAAGCTTTCTTT
CDR3 protein: CASSLDSAGEGTEAFF

V gene: TRBV10-3
clone size: NA
J gene: TRBJ1-6
D gene: NA
CDR3 DNA: TGTGCCATCTCGACCGATTATAATTCACCCCTCCACTTT
CDR3 protein: CAISTDYNSPLHF

V gene: TRBV27
clone size: NA
J gene: TRBJ1-1
D gene: TRBD1
CDR3 DNA: TGTGCCAGCAGTTCCTTGGGACAGCCAAACACTGAAGCTTTCTTT
CDR3 protein: CASSSLGQPNTEAFF

V gene: TRBV9
clone size: NA
J gene: TRBJ1-3
D gene: NA
CDR3 DNA: TGTGCCAGCAGCTTGAATACAGGGTTCTCTGGAAACACCATATATTTT
CDR3 protein: CASSLNTGFSGNTIYF

V gene: TRBV20-1
clone size: NA
J gene: TRBJ2-7
D gene: TRBD2
CDR3 DNA: TGCAGTGCTAGTACCGGCGGGGGGATCTACGAGCAGTACTTC
CDR3 protein: CSASTGGGIYEQYF

V gene: TRBV5-1
clone size: NA
J gene: TRBJ1-1
D gene: NA
CDR3 DNA: TGCGCCAGCAGCTTGGAGGGCAGCATGAACACTGAAGCTTTCTTT
CDR3 protein: CASSLEGSMNTEAFF

V gene: TRBV7-2
clone size: NA
J gene: TRBJ1-1
D gene: NA
CDR3 DNA: TGTGCCAGCAGCGCAATACAGGCAAACACTGAAGCTTTCTTT
CDR3 protein: CASSAIQANTEAFF

V gene: TRBV9
clone size: NA
J gene: TRBJ1-6
D gene: NA
CDR3 DNA: TGTGCCAGCAGCGTATCAATATCGGGCGCAGGTTCACCCCTCCACTTT
CDR3 protein: CASSVSISGAGSPLHF

V gene: TRBV6-5
clone size: NA
J gene: TRBJ2-6
D gene: NA
CDR3 DNA: TGTGCCAGAGGTACTGCGTCCAACGTCCTGACTTTC
CDR3 protein: CARGTASNVLTF

V gene: TRBV5-6
clone size: NA
J gene: TRBJ2-3
D gene: NA
CDR3 DNA: TGTGCCAGCAGCCCCATCACGGGTCGAACAGATACGCAGTATTTT
CDR3 protein: CASSPITGRTDTQYF

V gene: TRBV11-2
clone size: NA
J gene: TRBJ2-2
D gene: TRBD2
CDR3 DNA: TGTGCCAGCAGCTGGGGGAGCGGGGGCGTCGGGGAGCTGTTTTTT
CDR3 protein: CASSWGSGGVGELFF

V gene: TRBV18
clone size: NA
J gene: TRBJ2-3
D gene: NA
CDR3 DNA: TGTGCCAGCTCACCACCGTCGACAGATACGCAGTATTTT
CDR3 protein: CASSPPSTDTQYF

V gene: TRBV5-8
clone size: NA
J gene: TRBJ2-3
D gene: TRBD2
CDR3 DNA: TGTGCCAGCAGCCCCCGACTAGCGGGGCACACAGATACGCAGTATTTT
CDR3 protein: CASSPRLAGHTDTQYF

V gene: TRBV9
clone size: once
J gene: TRBJ2-3
D gene: NA
CDR3 DNA: TGTGCCAGCAGCCCCCATGGCACTGGCACAGATACGCAGTATTTT
CDR3 protein: CASSPHGTGTDTQYF

V gene: TRBV7-9
clone size: NA
J gene: TRBJ2-2
D gene: TRBD2
CDR3 DNA: TGTGCCAGCAGCTTAACTAGCGGAGACACCGGGGAGCTGTTTTTT
CDR3 protein: CASSLTSGDTGELFF

V gene: TRBV3-1/TRBV3-2
clone size: NA
J gene: TRBJ1-2
D gene: NA
CDR3 DNA: TGTGCCAGCAGCCAAGATCCCGGACGGATTTATGGCTACACCTTC
CDR3 protein: CASSQDPGRIYGYTF

V gene: TRBV19
clone size: NA
J gene: TRBJ1-1
D gene: TRBD1
CDR3 DNA: TGTGCCAGTAGTCTCTCACAGGGGGCGCACACTGAAGCTTTCTTT
CDR3 protein: CASSLSQGAHTEAFF

V gene: TRBV6-5
clone size: NA
J gene: TRBJ2-7
D gene: NA
CDR3 DNA: TGTGCCACCCAGGGATTCTACGAGCAGTACTTC
CDR3 protein: CATQGFYEQYF

V gene: TRBV19
clone size: NA
J gene: TRBJ2-3
D gene: NA
CDR3 DNA: TGTGCCAGTAGGACTAGGGGCACAGATACGCAGTATTTT
CDR3 protein: CASRTRGTDTQYF

V gene: TRBV7-3
clone size: once
J gene: TRBJ2-1
D gene: TRBD2
CDR3 DNA: TGTGCCAGCAGCGCCCAGGGTAGCGGGAACTACAATGAGCAGTTCTTC
CDR3 protein: CASSAQGSGNYNEQFF

V gene: TRBV3-1/TRBV3-2
clone size: few
J gene: TRBJ2-7
D gene: NA
CDR3 DNA: TGTGCCAGCAGCCAAACAGTTTCCTACGAGCAGTACTTC
CDR3 protein: CASSQTVSYEQYF

V gene: TRBV19
clone size: NA
J gene: TRBJ1-1
D gene: TRBD1
CDR3 DNA: TGTGCCAGTAGTCCCTACTTTGACAGGGGCACTGAAGCTTTCTTT
CDR3 protein: CASSPYFDRGTEAFF

V gene: TRBV30
clone size: few
J gene: TRBJ2-7
D gene: TRBD2
CDR3 DNA: TGTGCCTGGACCCTCGGACTAGCGGGTAGGGGCGGCGAGCAGTACTTC
CDR3 protein: CAWTLGLAGRGGEQYF

V gene: TRBV11-3
clone size: NA
J gene: TRBJ2-6
D gene: TRBD2
CDR3 DNA: TGTGCCAGCAGCTCCGGACTAGCGGGAGGCCGTATCTCTGGGGCCAACGTCCTGACTTTC
CDR3 protein: CASSSGLAGGRISGANVLTF

V gene: TRBV19
clone size: NA
J gene: TRBJ1-2
D gene: NA
CDR3 DNA: TGTGCCAGCACGACTTGGCAGTCTAACTATGGCTACACCTTC
CDR3 protein: CASTTWQSNYGYTF

V gene: TRBV4-3
clone size: few
J gene: TRBJ2-3
D gene: TRBD2
CDR3 DNA: TGCGCCAGCAGCCCCGCTAGCGGGGGCCTAAGCACAGATACGCAGTATTTT
CDR3 protein: CASSPASGGLSTDTQYF

V gene: TRBV11-3
clone size: NA
J gene: TRBJ1-4
D gene: TRBD1
CDR3 DNA: TGTGCCAGCAGCGAGAATCAGGGGGCCCCACTGTTTTTT
CDR3 protein: CASSENQGAPLFF

V gene: TRBV7-8
clone size: NA
J gene: TRBJ2-1
D gene: NA
CDR3 DNA: TGTGCCAGCAGCTTTGGAGCTGTCTCCTACAATGAGCAGTTCTTC
CDR3 protein: CASSFGAVSYNEQFF

V gene: TRBV19
clone size: NA
J gene: TRBJ2-3
D gene: TRBD2
CDR3 DNA: TGTGCCACCGCGGGAGACGCAGATACGCAGTATTTT
CDR3 protein: CATAGDADTQYF

V gene: TRBV7-9
clone size: once
J gene: TRBJ2-7
D gene: NA
CDR3 DNA: TGTGCCAGCAGCTTAGGGAGTTTCTCCTACGAGCAGTACTTC
CDR3 protein: CASSLGSFSYEQYF

V gene: TRBV7-9
clone size: NA
J gene: TRBJ2-1
D gene: TRBD1
CDR3 DNA: TGTGCCAGCACGGCCTTGACAGGGAACAATGAGCAGTTCTTC
CDR3 protein: CASTALTGNNEQFF

V gene: TRBV20-1
clone size: few
J gene: TRBJ1-1
D gene: NA
CDR3 DNA: TGCAGTGCTAGTCCTGGTCGCCGGGGGATGAACACTGAAGCTTTCTTT
CDR3 protein: CSASPGRRGMNTEAFF

V gene: TRBV19
clone size: NA
J gene: TRBJ1-1
D gene: NA
CDR3 DNA: TGTGCCAGTAGTATATCCTCGACAGAAGGAGCTTTCTTT
CDR3 protein: CASSISSTEGAFF